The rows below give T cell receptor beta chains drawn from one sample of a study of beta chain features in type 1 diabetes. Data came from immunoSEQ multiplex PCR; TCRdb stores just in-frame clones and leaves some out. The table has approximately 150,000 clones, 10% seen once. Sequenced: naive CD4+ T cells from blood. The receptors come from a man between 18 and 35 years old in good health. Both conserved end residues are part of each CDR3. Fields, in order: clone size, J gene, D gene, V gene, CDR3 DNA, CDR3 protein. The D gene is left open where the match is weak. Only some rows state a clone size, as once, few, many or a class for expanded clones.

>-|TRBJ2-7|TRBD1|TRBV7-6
TGTGCCAGCAGCTTACGCGGGACAGGGAACTACGAGCAGTACTTC
CASSLRGTGNYEQYF
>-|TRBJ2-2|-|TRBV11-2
TGTGCCAGCAGCTCAGCGGTCCGGGGCACCGGGGAGCTGTTTTTT
CASSSAVRGTGELFF
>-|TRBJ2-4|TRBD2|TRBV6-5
TGTGCCAGCAGTAAACCGGGACTAGTAAACATTCAGTACTTC
CASSKPGLVNIQYF
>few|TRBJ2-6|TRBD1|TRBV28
TGTGCCAGCAGTCCCGGACAGGTTAGCTCTGGGGCCAACGTCCTGACTTTC
CASSPGQVSSGANVLTF
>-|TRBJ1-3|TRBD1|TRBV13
TGTGCCAGCAGCGTGGGACAGATGGGAAACACCATATATTTT
CASSVGQMGNTIYF
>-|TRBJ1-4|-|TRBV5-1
TGCGCCAGCAGCTTGACCGGAGCAACTAATGAAAAACTGTTTTTT
CASSLTGATNEKLFF
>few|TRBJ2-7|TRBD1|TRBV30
TGTGCCTGGAGTGCGGACAGGGCCTCTGGTTACGAGCAGTACTTC
CAWSADRASGYEQYF
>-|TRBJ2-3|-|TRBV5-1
TGCGCCAGCAGCTTGGTTACCGGGGAGATCACAGATACGCAGTATTTT
CASSLVTGEITDTQYF
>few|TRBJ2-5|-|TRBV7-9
TGTGCCAGCAGCCTACAACGGGGTCAAGAGACCCAGTACTTC
CASSLQRGQETQYF
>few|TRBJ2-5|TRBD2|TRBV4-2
TGTGCCAGCAGCCAAGGCCGAACTAGCGGGGGAGGGTTGGAGACCCAGTACTTC
CASSQGRTSGGGLETQYF
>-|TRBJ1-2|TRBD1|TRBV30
TGTGCCTGGAGTGTAGGGACAGGGGTTATCGGCTACACCTTC
CAWSVGTGVIGYTF
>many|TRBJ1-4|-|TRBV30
TGTGCCTGGAGTGTACAATCAACTAATGAAAAACTGTTTTTT
CAWSVQSTNEKLFF
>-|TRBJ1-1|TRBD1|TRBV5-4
TGTGCCAGCAGCATGCCCGGGACAGGGACCACTGAAGCTTTCTTT
CASSMPGTGTTEAFF
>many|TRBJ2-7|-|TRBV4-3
TGCGCCAGCAGCCAAGATTTTCGGGGAACATCTACGGGTGAGCAGTACTTC
CASSQDFRGTSTGEQYF
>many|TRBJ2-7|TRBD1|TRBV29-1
TGCCTAACAGGGGGCGCGGACGAGCAGTACTTC
CLTGGADEQYF
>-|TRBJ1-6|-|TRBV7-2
TGTGCCAGCAGCTTAGGTTTCGCACAAAGCTCCTATAATTCACCCCTCCACTTT
CASSLGFAQSSYNSPLHF
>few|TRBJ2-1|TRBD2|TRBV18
TGTGCCAGCTCACTACTAGCGGGGGCGACCTACAATGAGCAGTTCTTC
CASSLLAGATYNEQFF
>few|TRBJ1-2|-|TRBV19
TGTGCCAGTAGTGCAGGGGCAGGCGGCCACTATGGCTACACCTTC
CASSAGAGGHYGYTF
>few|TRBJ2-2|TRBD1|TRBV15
TGTGCCATCAGGCGAGCGGGACAGGGGGAAACCGGGGAGCTGTTTTTT
CAIRRAGQGETGELFF
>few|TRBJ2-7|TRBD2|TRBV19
TGTGCCAGTAGTCCTCGACTAGCGAACTACGAGCAGTACTTC
CASSPRLANYEQYF
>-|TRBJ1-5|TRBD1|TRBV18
TGTGCCAGCTCCGTCGGGACAGGGGGCGGTAATCAGCCCCAGCATTTT
CASSVGTGGGNQPQHF
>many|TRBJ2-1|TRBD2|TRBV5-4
TGTGCCAGCAGCACAGGACTAGCGGGGGGCCGGTACAATGAGCAGTTCTTC
CASSTGLAGGRYNEQFF
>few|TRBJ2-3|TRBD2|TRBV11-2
TGTGCCAGCAGCTTAGGGGCTAGCGGGGACACAGATACGCAGTATTTT
CASSLGASGDTDTQYF
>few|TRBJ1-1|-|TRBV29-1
TGCAGCTTCCGGACAGCGTCGAACACTGAAGCTTTCTTT
CSFRTASNTEAFF
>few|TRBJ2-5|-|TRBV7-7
TGTGCCAGCAGCCCCCGACAGGTAGTTGGATCAGAGACCCAGTACTTC
CASSPRQVVGSETQYF
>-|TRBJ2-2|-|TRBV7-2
TGTGCCAGCAGCCTTGCGGGCGGGGCCACCGGGGAGCTGTTTTTT
CASSLAGGATGELFF
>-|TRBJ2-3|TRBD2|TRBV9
TGTGCCAGCAGCGACGGACCAAGCGGGGCGGGGACAGATACGCAGTATTTT
CASSDGPSGAGTDTQYF
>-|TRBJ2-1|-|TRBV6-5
TGTGCCAGCAGTACAGGTCAGTCCTACAATGAGCAGTTCTTC
CASSTGQSYNEQFF
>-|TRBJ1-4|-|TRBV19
TGTGCCAGTAGTATCTCTGGGGCTCGGGAAAAACTGTTTTTT
CASSISGAREKLFF
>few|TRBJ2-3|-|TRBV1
TGCACCAGCAGAAACCCGGGACCAGGGGAGGATACGCAGTATTTT
CTSRNPGPGEDTQYF
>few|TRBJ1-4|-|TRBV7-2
TGTGCCAGCAGCTTAGTCTCAGCAACTAATGAAAAACTGTTTTTT
CASSLVSATNEKLFF
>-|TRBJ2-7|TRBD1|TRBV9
TGTGCCAGCAGCCTAACGGGGACAGGGGGCTCCTACGAGCAGTACTTC
CASSLTGTGGSYEQYF
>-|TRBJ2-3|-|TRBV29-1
TGCAGCGTTGAAGGAGGGACAGATACGCAGTATTTT
CSVEGGTDTQYF
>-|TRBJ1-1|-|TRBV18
TGTGCCAGCTCACCACGGAGGGGAAACACTGAAGCTTTCTTT
CASSPRRGNTEAFF
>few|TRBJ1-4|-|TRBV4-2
TGTGCCAGCAGCCAAGGGAGGGATAGAGAAAAACTGTTTTTT
CASSQGRDREKLFF
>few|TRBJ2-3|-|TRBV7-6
TGTGCCAGCAGCTTAGTATCGTTGCAGGCAGATACGCAGTATTTT
CASSLVSLQADTQYF
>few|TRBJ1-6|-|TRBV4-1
TGTGCCAGCAGCCAAATCGACAGACAAGGGTCTCCCCTCCACTTT
CASSQIDRQGSPLHF
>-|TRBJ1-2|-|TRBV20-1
TGCAGTGCTAGCCGAGGAGATGGCTACACCTTC
CSASRGDGYTF
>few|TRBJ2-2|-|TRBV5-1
TGCGCCAGCAGCTTGGTAGGGAGCACCGGGGAGCTGTTTTTT
CASSLVGSTGELFF
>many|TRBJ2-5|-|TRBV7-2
TGTGCCAGCAGCTTAGTCGGACACTACCAAGAGACCCAGTACTTC
CASSLVGHYQETQYF
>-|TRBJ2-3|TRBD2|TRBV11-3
TGTGCCAGCAGCTACAAAGGGACTAGCGGGGCGGTGACAGATACGCAGTATTTT
CASSYKGTSGAVTDTQYF
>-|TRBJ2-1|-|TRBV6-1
TGTGCCAGCAGTGAAGCTGGGCAGGGGAGTAGAAATGAGCAGTTCTTC
CASSEAGQGSRNEQFF
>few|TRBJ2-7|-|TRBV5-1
TGCGCCAGCAGCTTGGCCGGGACACCTGGGTACGAGCAGTACTTC
CASSLAGTPGYEQYF
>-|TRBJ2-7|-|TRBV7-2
TGTGCCAGCAGCTTAGACAGGTTGTCCTCCTACGAGCAGTACTTC
CASSLDRLSSYEQYF
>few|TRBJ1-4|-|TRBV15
TGTGCCACCAGCAGAGATACAGGAAAGGGTGACGAAAAACTGTTTTTT
CATSRDTGKGDEKLFF
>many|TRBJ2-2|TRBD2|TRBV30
TGTGCCTGGAGCTCTGGGGACTATGGGGAGCTGTTTTTT
CAWSSGDYGELFF
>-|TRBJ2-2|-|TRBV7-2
TGTGCCAGCAGCCTTGGGGGGATCGGAAACACCGGGGAGCTGTTTTTT
CASSLGGIGNTGELFF
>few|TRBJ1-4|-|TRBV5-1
TGCGCCAGCAGCTTGGGGCAGGAAAATGAAAAACTGTTTTTT
CASSLGQENEKLFF
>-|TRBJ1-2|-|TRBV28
TGTGCCAGCAGTTCAGGCCAGGGCGGAAACTATGGCTACACCTTC
CASSSGQGGNYGYTF
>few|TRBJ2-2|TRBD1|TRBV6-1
TGTGCCAGCAGCATACAGGGGAACGGAGCCGGGGAGCTGTTTTTT
CASSIQGNGAGELFF
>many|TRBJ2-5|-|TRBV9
TGTGCCAGCAGCGTCGGACAGAGAGGCCAGGCCCAGTACTTC
CASSVGQRGQAQYF
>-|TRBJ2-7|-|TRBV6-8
TGTGCCAGCAGTTACCCCGGGGGTTGTTTCAACGAGCAGTACTTC
CASSYPGGCFNEQYF
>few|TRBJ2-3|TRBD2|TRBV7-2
TGTGCCAGCAGCTCAAGTAGCGGGGAGGGGACAGATACGCAGTATTTT
CASSSSSGEGTDTQYF
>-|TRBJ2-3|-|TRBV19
TGTGCCAGTAGAGGCAGGGTAGGCACAGATACGCAGTATTTT
CASRGRVGTDTQYF
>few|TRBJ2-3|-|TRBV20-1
TGCAGTGCTGACGCGGGAGATACGCAGTATTTT
CSADAGDTQYF
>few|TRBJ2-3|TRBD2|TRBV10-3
TGTGCCATCAGTGATCTGACTAGCGGGGAGTCAGATACGCAGTATTTT
CAISDLTSGESDTQYF
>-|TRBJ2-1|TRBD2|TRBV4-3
TGCGCCAGCAGCCAAGATCGGGGACTAGCGAATGAGCAGTTCTTC
CASSQDRGLANEQFF